This T cell receptor (beta chain) stems from a study of control samples from healthy donors and cancer patients. The method was immunoSEQ multiplex PCR; TCRdb's version includes in-frame clones alone and lacks a portion of them. Of about 130,000 clones detected, around 92% appear once; the ten largest clones hold approximately 7.5%. The length of the CDR3 is 15 residues. V shed 0 bases, J shed 14 bases, and the junction held 12 bases outside the gene matches. In germline, CDR1 is SGHRS, CDR2 YFSETQ. Sequencing used PBMCs. V gene TRBV5-1 combines with J gene TRBJ2-1; 9 bases map to TRBD1. This sequence was found in a man aged 50 to 60 with head and neck cancer. The CDR3 DNA is TGCGCCAGCAGCTTGGTAGGGGACAGGGTTGGATTAGAGTTCTTC. Its protein is CASSLVGDRVGLEFF. The variable domain in full, with the rest retrieved from reference TRBV5-1 and TRBJ2-1, is KAGVTQTPRYLIKTRGQQVTLSCSPISGHRSVSWYQQTPGQGLQFLFEYFSETQRNKGNFPGRFSGRQFSNSRSEMNVSTLELGDSALYLCASSLVGDRVGLEFFGPGTRLTVL.